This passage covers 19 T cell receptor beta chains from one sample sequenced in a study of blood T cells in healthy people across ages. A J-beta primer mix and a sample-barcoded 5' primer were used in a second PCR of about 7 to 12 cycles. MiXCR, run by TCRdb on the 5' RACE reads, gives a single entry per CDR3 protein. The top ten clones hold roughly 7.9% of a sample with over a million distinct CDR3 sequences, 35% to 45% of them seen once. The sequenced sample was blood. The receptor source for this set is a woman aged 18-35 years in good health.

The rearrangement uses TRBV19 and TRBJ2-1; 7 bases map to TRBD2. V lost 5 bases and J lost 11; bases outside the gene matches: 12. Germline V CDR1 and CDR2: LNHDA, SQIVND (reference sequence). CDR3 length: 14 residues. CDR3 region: CASSLPMGREQQFF. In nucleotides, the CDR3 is TGTGCCAGTAGTCTTCCCATGGGGCGGGAGCAGCAGTTCTTC.

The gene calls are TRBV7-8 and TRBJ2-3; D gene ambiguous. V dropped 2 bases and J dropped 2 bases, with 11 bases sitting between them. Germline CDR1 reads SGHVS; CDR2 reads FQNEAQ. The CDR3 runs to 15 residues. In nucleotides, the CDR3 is TGTGCCAGCAGCTTACTTGTAGACCCCACAGATACGCAGTATTTT. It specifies CASSLLVDPTDTQYF.

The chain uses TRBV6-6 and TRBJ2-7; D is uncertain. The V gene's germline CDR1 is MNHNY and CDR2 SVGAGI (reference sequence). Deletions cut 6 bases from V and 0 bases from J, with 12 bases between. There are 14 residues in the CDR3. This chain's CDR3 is CASRASTISYEQYF. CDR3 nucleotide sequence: TGTGCCAGCAGGGCATCAACGATCTCCTACGAGCAGTACTTC.

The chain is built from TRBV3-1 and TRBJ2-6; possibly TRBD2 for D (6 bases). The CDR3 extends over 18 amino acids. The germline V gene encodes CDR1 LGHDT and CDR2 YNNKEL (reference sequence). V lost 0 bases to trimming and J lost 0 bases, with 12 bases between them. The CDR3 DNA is TGTGCCAGCAGCCAAGAGACCCGGAGGGGCTCTGGGGCCAACGTCCTGACTTTC. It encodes CASSQETRRGSGANVLTF.

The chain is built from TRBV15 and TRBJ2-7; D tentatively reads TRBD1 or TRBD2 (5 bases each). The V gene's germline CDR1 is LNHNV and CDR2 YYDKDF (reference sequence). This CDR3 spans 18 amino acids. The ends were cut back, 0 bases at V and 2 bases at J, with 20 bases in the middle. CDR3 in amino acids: CATSREIYRRQGTYEQYF. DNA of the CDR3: TGTGCCACCAGCAGAGAGATCTATAGGAGGCAGGGCACCTACGAGCAGTACTTC.

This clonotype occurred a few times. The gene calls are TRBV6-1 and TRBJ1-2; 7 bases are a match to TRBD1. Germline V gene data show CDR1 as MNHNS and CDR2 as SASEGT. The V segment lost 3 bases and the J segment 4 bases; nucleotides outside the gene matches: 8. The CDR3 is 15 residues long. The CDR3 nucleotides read TGTGCCAGCAGTGAGGGGGGACAGAAGACCTATGGCTACACCTTC. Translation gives CASSEGGQKTYGYTF.

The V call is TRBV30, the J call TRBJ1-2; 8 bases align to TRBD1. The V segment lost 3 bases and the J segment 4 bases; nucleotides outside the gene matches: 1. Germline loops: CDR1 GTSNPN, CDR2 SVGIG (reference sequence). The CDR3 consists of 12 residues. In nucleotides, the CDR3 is TGTGCCTGGAGGGACAGGGTCTATGGCTACACCTTC. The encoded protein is CAWRDRVYGYTF.

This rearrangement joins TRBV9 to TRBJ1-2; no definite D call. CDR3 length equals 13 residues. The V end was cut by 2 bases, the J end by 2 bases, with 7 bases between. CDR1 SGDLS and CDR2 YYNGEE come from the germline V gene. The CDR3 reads CASSVNKNYGYTF. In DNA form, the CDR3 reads TGTGCCAGCAGCGTTAACAAGAACTATGGCTACACCTTC.

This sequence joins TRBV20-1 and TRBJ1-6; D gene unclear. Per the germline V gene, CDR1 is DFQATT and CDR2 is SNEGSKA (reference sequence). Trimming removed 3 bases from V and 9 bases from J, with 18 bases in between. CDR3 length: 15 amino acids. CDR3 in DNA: TGCAGTGCTAGGGAGGGTCCCGAAAGGGCTTCACCCCTCCACTTT. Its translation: CSAREGPERASPLHF.

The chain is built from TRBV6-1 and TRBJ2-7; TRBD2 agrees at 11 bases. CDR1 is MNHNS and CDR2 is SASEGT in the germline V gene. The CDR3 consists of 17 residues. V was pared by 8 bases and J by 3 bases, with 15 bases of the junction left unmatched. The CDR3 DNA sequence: TGTGCCAGCCGATTGGGTTTAGCGGGAGGGCCGAACTACGAGCAGTACTTC. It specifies CASRLGLAGGPNYEQYF.

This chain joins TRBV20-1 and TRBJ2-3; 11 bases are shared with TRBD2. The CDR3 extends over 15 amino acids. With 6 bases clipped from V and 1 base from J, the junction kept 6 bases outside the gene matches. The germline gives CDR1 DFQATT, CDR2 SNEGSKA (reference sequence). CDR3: CSAPSGGLRTDTQYF. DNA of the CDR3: TGCAGTGCCCCTAGCGGGGGGCTCCGCACAGATACGCAGTATTTT.

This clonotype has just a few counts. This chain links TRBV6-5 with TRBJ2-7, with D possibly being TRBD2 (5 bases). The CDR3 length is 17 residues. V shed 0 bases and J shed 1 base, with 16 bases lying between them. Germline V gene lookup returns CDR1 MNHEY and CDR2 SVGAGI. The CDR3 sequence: CASSYSQVGSGSYEQYF. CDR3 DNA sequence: TGTGCCAGCAGTTACTCCCAGGTAGGAAGCGGATCCTACGAGCAGTACTTC.

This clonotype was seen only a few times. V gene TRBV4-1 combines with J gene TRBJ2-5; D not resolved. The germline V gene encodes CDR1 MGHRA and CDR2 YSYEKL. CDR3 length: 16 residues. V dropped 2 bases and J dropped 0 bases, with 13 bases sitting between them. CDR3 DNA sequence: TGCGCCAGCAGCCAATTAGACTCCGGATACCAAGAGACCCAGTACTTC. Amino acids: CASSQLDSGYQETQYF.

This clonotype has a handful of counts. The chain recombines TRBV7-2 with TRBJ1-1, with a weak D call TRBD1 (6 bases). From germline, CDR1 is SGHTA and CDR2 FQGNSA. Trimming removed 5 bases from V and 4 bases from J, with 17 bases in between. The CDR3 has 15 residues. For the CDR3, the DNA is TGTGCCAGCAGCCCCCGGGGGGCGATGGGCACTGAAGCTTTCTTT. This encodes CASSPRGAMGTEAFF. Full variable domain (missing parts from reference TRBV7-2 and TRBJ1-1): GAGVSQSPSNKVTEKGKDVELRCDPISGHTALYWYRQSLGQGLEFLIYFQGNSAPDKSGLPSDRFSAERTGGSVSTLTIQRTQQEDSAVYLCASSPRGAMGTEAFFGQGTRLTVV.

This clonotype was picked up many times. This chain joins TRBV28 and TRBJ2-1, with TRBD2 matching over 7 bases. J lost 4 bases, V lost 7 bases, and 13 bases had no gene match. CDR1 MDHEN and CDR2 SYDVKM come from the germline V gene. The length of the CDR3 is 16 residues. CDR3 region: CASTPPGGSIYNEQFF. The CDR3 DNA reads TGTGCCAGCACCCCGCCGGGGGGATCTATTTACAATGAGCAGTTCTTC.

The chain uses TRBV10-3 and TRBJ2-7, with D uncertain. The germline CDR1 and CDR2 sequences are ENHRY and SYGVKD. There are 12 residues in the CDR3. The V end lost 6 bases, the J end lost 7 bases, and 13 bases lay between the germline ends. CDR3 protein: CAIRVYDNEQYF. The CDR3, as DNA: TGTGCCATCAGGGTATATGACAATGAGCAGTACTTC.

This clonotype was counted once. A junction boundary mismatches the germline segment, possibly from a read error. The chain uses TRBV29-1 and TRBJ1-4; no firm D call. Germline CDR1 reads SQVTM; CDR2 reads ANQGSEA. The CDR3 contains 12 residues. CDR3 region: CSVKDTVGQSFF. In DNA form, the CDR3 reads TGCAGCGTTAAAGATACGGTAGGGCAGTCGTTTTTT.

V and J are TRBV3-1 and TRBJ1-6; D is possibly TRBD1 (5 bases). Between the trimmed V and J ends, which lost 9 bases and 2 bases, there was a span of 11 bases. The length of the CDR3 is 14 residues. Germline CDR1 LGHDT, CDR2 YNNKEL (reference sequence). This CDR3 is CASTSGTYNSPLHF. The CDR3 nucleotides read TGTGCCAGTACTTCAGGGACCTATAATTCACCCCTCCACTTT.

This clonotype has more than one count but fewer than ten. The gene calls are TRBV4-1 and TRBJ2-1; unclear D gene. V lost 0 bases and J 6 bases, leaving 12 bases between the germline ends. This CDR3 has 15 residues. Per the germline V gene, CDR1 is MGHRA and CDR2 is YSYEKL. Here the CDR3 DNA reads TGCGCCAGCAGCCAAGATACGGGCGTCTTCAATGAGCAGTTCTTC. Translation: CASSQDTGVFNEQFF.